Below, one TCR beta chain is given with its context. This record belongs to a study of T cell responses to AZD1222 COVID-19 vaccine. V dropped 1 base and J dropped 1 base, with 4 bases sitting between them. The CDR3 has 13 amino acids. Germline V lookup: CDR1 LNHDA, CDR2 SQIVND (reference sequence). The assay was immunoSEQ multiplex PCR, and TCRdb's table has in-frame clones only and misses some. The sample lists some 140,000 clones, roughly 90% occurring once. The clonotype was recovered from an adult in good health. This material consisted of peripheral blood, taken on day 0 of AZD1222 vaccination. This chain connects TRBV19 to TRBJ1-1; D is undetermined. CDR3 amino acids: CASSIGENTEAFF. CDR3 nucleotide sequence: TGTGCCAGTAGTATAGGGGAGAACACTGAAGCTTTCTTT.